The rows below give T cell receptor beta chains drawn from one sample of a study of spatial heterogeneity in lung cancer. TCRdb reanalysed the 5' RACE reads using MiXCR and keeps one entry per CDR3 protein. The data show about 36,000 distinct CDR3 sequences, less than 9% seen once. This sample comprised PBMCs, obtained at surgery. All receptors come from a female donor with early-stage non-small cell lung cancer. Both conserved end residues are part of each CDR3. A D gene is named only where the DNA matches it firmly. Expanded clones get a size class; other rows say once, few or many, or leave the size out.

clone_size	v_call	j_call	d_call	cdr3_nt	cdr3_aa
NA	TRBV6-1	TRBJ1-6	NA	TGTGCCAGCAGTGAATACGGAGGGAATTCACCCCTCCACTTT	CASSEYGGNSPLHF
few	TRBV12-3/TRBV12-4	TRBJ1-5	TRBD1	TGTGCCAGCAGCAAGGGACAGGGGAGCAATCAGCCCCAGCATTTT	CASSKGQGSNQPQHF
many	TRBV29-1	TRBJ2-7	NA	TGCAGCGTTGTACAGGGCGGAGGGATCTACGAGCAGTACTTC	CSVVQGGGIYEQYF
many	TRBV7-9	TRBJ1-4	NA	TGTGCCAGCACCGCCGCGAGGGGAGTAGAGGAAAAACTGTTTTTT	CASTAARGVEEKLFF
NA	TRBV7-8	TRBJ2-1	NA	TGTGCCAGCAGCCCCCCGGTGACCCCAGAGAATGAGCAGTTCTTC	CASSPPVTPENEQFF
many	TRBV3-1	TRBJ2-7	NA	TGTGCCAGCAGCACCCCGGGCCTCTCCTCCGAGCAGTACTTC	CASSTPGLSSEQYF
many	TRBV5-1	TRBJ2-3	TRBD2	TGCGCCAGCAGCCGCTCGGGACTAGCGGGAACAGATACGCAGTATTTT	CASSRSGLAGTDTQYF
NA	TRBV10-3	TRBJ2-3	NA	TGTGCCATCGCGGGCAGGGAAACCACAGATACGCAGTATTTT	CAIAGRETTDTQYF
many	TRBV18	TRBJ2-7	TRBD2	TGTGCCAGCTCATCTATTTCAGGACTAGCGGGAGGGTATCCGGCCCAGTACGAGCAGTACTTC	CASSSISGLAGGYPAQYEQYF
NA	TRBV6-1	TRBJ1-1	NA	TGTGCCAGCAGTGTTAGGGACACTGTTGAAGCTTTCTTT	CASSVRDTVEAFF
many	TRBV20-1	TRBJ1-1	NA	TGCAGTGCTAGGCGAGGGAGGAACACTGAAGCTTTCTTT	CSARRGRNTEAFF
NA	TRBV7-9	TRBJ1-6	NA	TGTGCCAGCAGCTTACGTTGGAAGGGCGGGAATTCACCCCTCCACTTT	CASSLRWKGGNSPLHF
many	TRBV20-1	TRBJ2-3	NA	TGCAGTGCCCGGTGGGGGGCCTTAGATACGCAGTATTTT	CSARWGALDTQYF
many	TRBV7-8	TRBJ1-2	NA	TGTGCCAGCACCCCGGACAGCCTTGGGGGCTACACCTTC	CASTPDSLGGYTF
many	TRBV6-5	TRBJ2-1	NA	TGTGCCAGCAGTTACTCGACCCCCCAGGTGGATGAGCAGTTCTTC	CASSYSTPQVDEQFF